Given below is one TCR beta chain in context. The antigen is undetermined. The sequenced fragment ends 3 residues before the CDR3 boundary, so the rest is inferred from the germline J gene. All donors had a single incident cervical HPV16 infection, not prevalent. This specimen belongs to a study of T cells in women clearing cervical HPV infection. Study details: Control women cleared a single incident HPV16 infection within 12 months. Controls gave blood once infection was undetectable; cases at lesion identification.

Repertoires were generated with immunoSEQ multiplex PCR, while TCRdb's copy carries only in-frame clones and drops some. The listing contains some 46,000 clones. Findings of the study overall: Cases carried less TRBV6-7 than controls: about 0.1% versus 0.15%.

CDR3 length: 14 amino acids. Looked up from germline, CDR1 is SGHTA and CDR2 is FQGTGA. After removal of 5 bases from V and 5 bases from J, the junction contained 4 bases not matched to a gene. The clonotype comes from a woman aged 18-70 years with a cervical HPV16 infection that either progressed to CIN3+ or cleared (not recorded which). Sequencing was carried out using blood buffy coat. The chain joins TRBV7-3 to TRBJ2-1, with TRBD2 matching over 9 bases. CDR3 residues: CASSPGLAHNEQFF. The covered CDR3 bases are TGTGCCAGCAGCCCCGGACTAGCGCACAATGAG.